One and the same sample provided the 23 T cell receptor beta chains below, sequenced in a study of T cells in women clearing cervical HPV infection. Measured with immunoSEQ multiplex PCR; TCRdb has only the in-frame clones, and not every one. The specimen's table records some 20,000 clones. The sequencing input was blood buffy coat. The source is a woman aged 18 to 75 with a cervical HPV16 infection that either progressed to CIN3+ or cleared (not recorded which).

To note about this clone: Sequencing ends 3 residues short of the CDR3 end; the germline J gene provides the rest. V is TRBV7-2 and J is TRBJ2-5; 11 nucleotides line up with TRBD2. There are 14 residues in the CDR3. Germline assignment: CDR1 SGHTA and CDR2 FQGNSA. The trim removed 3 bases at V and 3 bases at J, leaving 0 bases unmatched. The CDR3 DNA, read in part, is TGTGCCAGCAGCTTTAGCGGGGGGGAAGAGACC. Encoded protein: CASSFSGGEET. The entire CDR3 protein is CASSFSGGEETQYF.

Of note for this clone: The read ends 3 residues early relative to the CDR3; the germline J gene fills the gap. The chain employs TRBV5-6 and TRBJ2-3; TRBD1 matches 9 bases. Germline V gene data show CDR1 as SGHDT and CDR2 as YYEEEE. The CDR3 runs 15 residues. The sequenced part of the CDR3 DNA is TGTGCCAGCAGCTCAAATACAGGGGGCGGAGAGACG. This translates into CASSSNTGGGET. The CDR3, in full, reads CASSSNTGGGETQYF.

Concerning this clone itself: The read ends 3 residues early relative to the CDR3; the germline J gene fills the gap. The chain combines TRBV7-9 with TRBJ1-6, with D unclear. This CDR3 comprises 13 residues. Germline values: CDR1 SEHNR, CDR2 FQNEAQ (reference sequence). V was clipped by 6 bases and J by 8 bases, with 11 bases between them. The CDR3 bases that were read are TGTGCCAGCAGGACGTACAGTGATTCACCC. It codes for CASRTYSDSP. The entire CDR3 protein reads CASRTYSDSPLHF.

As concerns this clone: From the germline J gene comes the end of the CDR3, since the read stops 3 residues before it. The gene calls are TRBV7-2 and TRBJ2-4; D call uncertain. CDR3 length: 14 amino acids. CDR1 is SGHTA and CDR2 is FQGNSA in the germline V gene. CDR3 DNA, as far as it was read: TGTGCCAGCAGCCTACGACAAGAGGTGCGAGGT. Residues: CASSLRQEVRG. The whole CDR3 reads CASSLRQEVRGQYF.

Comments on this clone: The read finishes 3 residues shy of the CDR3 end, and the germline J gene is used to complete it. The chain joins TRBV7-9 to TRBJ1-1; 9 bases match TRBD1. The CDR3 contains 14 residues. With V trimmed by 6 bases and J by 4 bases, 6 bases remained unmatched. Germline CDR1 and CDR2: SEHNR and FQNEAQ (reference sequence). CDR3 amino acids: CASSGTGWSTEAFF. The part of the CDR3 DNA that was read is TGTGCCAGCAGTGGGACAGGGTGGAGCACTGAA. The variable domain in full, completed from reference TRBV7-9 and TRBJ1-1, reads DTGVSQNPRHKITKRGQNVTFRCDPISEHNRLYWYRQTLGQGPEFLTYFQNEAQLEKSRLLSDRFSAERPKGSFSTLEIQRTEQGDSAMYLCASSGTGWSTEAFFGQGTRLTVV.

As for this clone: Read data end 3 residues before the CDR3 end; the end is taken from the germline J gene. The rearrangement joins TRBV20-1 to TRBJ1-2; D may be TRBD1 (6 bases). The CDR3 length is 9 residues. Germline V gene data show CDR1 as DFQATT and CDR2 as SNEGSKA (reference sequence). CDR3 protein: CSPRGRYTF. Partial CDR3 DNA: TGCAGTCCCAGGGGACGC.

Comments on this clone: The read comes to an end 3 residues before the CDR3 does, leaving the germline J gene to fill in the end. V is TRBV18 and J is TRBJ2-2; 12 bases agree with TRBD1. The CDR3 contains 17 residues. Germline-derived CDR1 and CDR2 are KGHSH and LQKENI. The CDR3 loop is CASSAGTGGSGSEKLFF. CDR3 DNA (partial): TGTGCCAGCTCCGCCGGGACAGGGGGCAGCGGGAGCGAAAAG.

Details on this clone: The DNA ends 3 residues before the CDR3 does, and the rest of the CDR3 is filled in from the germline J gene. The chain recombines TRBV7-2 with TRBJ2-2, with 8 bases lining up with TRBD1. CDR3 length: 15 residues. After removal of 5 bases from V and 0 bases from J, the junction contained 2 bases not matched to a gene. The germline CDR1 and CDR2 sequences are SGHTA and FQGNSA. The DNA read from the CDR3 is TGTGCCAGCAGCGTGGGACAGGCGAACACCGGGGAG. Residues: CASSVGQANTGE. The whole CDR3 sequence is CASSVGQANTGELFF. The full variable domain, completed using reference TRBV7-2 and TRBJ2-2, is GAGVSQSPSNKVTEKGKDVELRCDPISGHTALYWYRQSLGQGLEFLIYFQGNSAPDKSGLPSDRFSAERTGGSVSTLTIQRTQQEDSAVYLCASSVGQANTGELFFGEGSRLTVL.

Comments on this clone: The CDR3 end falls 3 residues outside the read, so it is completed with the germline J gene. The chain couples TRBV6-2 or TRBV6-3 to TRBJ1-6; D perhaps matches TRBD1 (6 bases). V was trimmed by 5 bases and J by 11 bases, leaving 16 bases between them. CDR1 and CDR2 from the germline V gene are MNHEY and SVGEGT. The CDR3 is 14 residues long. The CDR3 region is CASSTGRGETPLHF. The sequenced part of the CDR3 DNA is TGTGCCAGCAGTACGGGCAGGGGAGAGACACCC.

On this clone: With the read ending 3 residues before the CDR3 end, the germline J gene is used to fill in that end. This chain joins TRBV5-1 and TRBJ2-5; TRBD2 agrees at 10 bases. The junction had 4 bases not matched to a gene; V was cut back by 1 base and J by 4 bases. From germline, CDR1 is SGHRS and CDR2 YFSETQ. The CDR3 covers 15 residues. The CDR3 is CASSLSGGAGETQYF. CDR3 DNA, as far as it was read: TGCGCCAGCAGCTTGAGCGGGGGGGCGGGAGAGACC. Full variable domain (rest looked up from reference TRBV5-1 and TRBJ2-5): KAGVTQTPRYLIKTRGQQVTLSCSPISGHRSVSWYQQTPGQGLQFLFEYFSETQRNKGNFPGRFSGRQFSNSRSEMNVSTLELGDSALYLCASSLSGGAGETQYFGPGTRLLVL.

CDR3 DNA, as far as it was read: TGTGCCTGGAGTGGCCAGCGGGGGGGGGACGAGACC. Its protein is CAWSGQRGGDET. The full CDR3 is CAWSGQRGGDETQYF. The chain has TRBV30 and TRBJ2-5; 10 nucleotides match TRBD2. The read halts 3 residues ahead of the CDR3 end, with the missing end drawn from the germline J gene. From germline, CDR1 is GTSNPN and CDR2 SVGIG (reference sequence). The CDR3 is 15 residues long. The ends lost 1 base at V and 5 bases at J; junction bases unmatched: 7.

Partial CDR3 DNA: TGCAGTGCTAGGTCGGTCGGACTAGCCAGCACAGATACG. Translating gives CSARSVGLASTDT. The CDR3 reads in full as CSARSVGLASTDTQYF. The genes are TRBV20-1 and TRBJ2-3; 8 nucleotides match TRBD2. The CDR3 end falls 3 residues outside the read, so it is completed with the germline J gene. The length of the CDR3 is 16 residues. Per germline, CDR1 DFQATT and CDR2 SNEGSKA (reference sequence). Trimming removed 3 bases from V and 0 bases from J; junction bases left unmatched: 8.

Comment on this clone: The read stops 3 residues short of the end of the CDR3; the missing end is completed from the germline J gene. The chain carries TRBV19 and TRBJ1-1; TRBD1 agrees at 7 bases. CDR1 and CDR2 from the germline V gene are LNHDA and SQIVND (reference sequence). The CDR3 loop spans 14 amino acids. The CDR3 loop is CASRTQGQAPWAFF. CDR3 DNA, as far as it was read: TGTGCCAGTAGAACCCAAGGACAGGCGCCGTGG.

On this clone itself: Read coverage stops 3 residues before the CDR3 terminus; the germline J gene supplies the remainder. This chain connects TRBV24-1 to TRBJ2-3; the match to TRBD2 covers 11 bases. V lost 2 bases and J lost 3; bases outside the gene matches: 9. The CDR3 is 18 residues long. Germline loops: CDR1 KGHDR, CDR2 SFDVKD. The sequenced CDR3 bases are TGTGCCACCAGTGATTCACCCCTGACTAGCGGGGTTACAGATACG. Translating gives CATSDSPLTSGVTDT. The CDR3 in its entirety is CATSDSPLTSGVTDTQYF.

Remarks on this clone: The read terminates 3 residues before the CDR3 end, so the remaining end is supplied by the germline J gene. The V and J genes are TRBV7-9 and TRBJ1-2, with a weak D call TRBD1 (6 bases). This CDR3 is built from 14 residues. Germline V gene sequence: CDR1 SEHNR, CDR2 FQNEAQ (reference sequence). The CDR3 bases that were read are TGTGCCAGCAGCTTAGCCTCAGGGGCGGAAGGC. Protein sequence: CASSLASGAEG. The CDR3, in full, reads CASSLASGAEGYTF.

Considering frequency, this clone is medium-sized. The CDR3 end falls 3 residues outside the read, so it is completed with the germline J gene. This chain connects TRBV7-6 to TRBJ2-5; 8 nucleotides match TRBD2. This CDR3 has 15 residues. CDR1 is SGHVS and CDR2 is FNYEAQ in the germline V gene. After removal of 1 base from V and 5 bases from J, the junction contained 6 bases not matched to a gene. This CDR3 reads CASSLEAGGLETQYF. The covered CDR3 bases are TGTGCCAGCAGCTTAGAGGCGGGGGGCCTTGAGACC.

Concerning this clone itself: Coverage ceases 3 residues before the CDR3 finishes, and the germline J gene fills in the end. The chain joins TRBV30 to TRBJ2-2; D is possibly TRBD2 (5 bases). V dropped 4 bases and J dropped 9 bases, with 15 bases sitting between them. This CDR3 contains 13 residues. Germline V gene sequence: CDR1 GTSNPN, CDR2 SVGIG (reference sequence). Partial CDR3 DNA: TGTGCCTGGATGCCCGGGGAGTCCAGGGAG. Translation gives CAWMPGESRE. The whole CDR3 region reads CAWMPGESRELFF.

Comments on this clone: The observed sequence ends 3 residues before the CDR3 terminus, with the missing tail filled in from the germline J gene. The chain carries TRBV4-2 and TRBJ2-2; 11 bases are shared with TRBD1. The CDR3 is 20 residues long. The germline gives CDR1 LGHNA, CDR2 YNFKEQ. CDR3 residues: CASSPEWGDRGNSGANVLFF. The sequenced CDR3 bases are TGTGCCAGCAGCCCCGAGTGGGGGGACAGGGGGAATTCTGGGGCCAACGTG.

As concerns this clone: Read sequence stops 3 residues before the CDR3 end, and the germline J gene provides the missing end. The rearrangement links TRBV19 to TRBJ2-3, with D possibly TRBD1 on 5 matching bases. Germline lookup yields CDR1 LNHDA and CDR2 SQIVND (reference sequence). This CDR3 region has 15 residues. The sequenced part of the CDR3 DNA is TGTGCCACTAACCGATATCAGGGTGGCAATCAGCCG. This translates into CATNRYQGGNQP. The complete CDR3 protein is CATNRYQGGNQPQYF.

A remark on this clone: The read stops 3 residues short of the end of the CDR3; the missing end is completed from the germline J gene. The J gene is TRBJ2-3, the V gene TRBV5-1; 12 bases line up with TRBD2. J lost 0 bases, V lost 0 bases, and 2 bases had no gene match. The CDR3 sequence is 17 residues long. In germline, CDR1 is SGHRS, CDR2 YFSETQ. CDR3 sequence reads: CASSLGGTSGSTDTQYF. The part of the CDR3 DNA that was read is TGCGCCAGCAGCTTGGGGGGGACTAGCGGGAGCACAGATACG.

Comments on this clone: The read gets to within 3 residues of the CDR3 end, and the germline J gene fills in the rest. V gene TRBV19 combines with J gene TRBJ2-2, with D tentatively TRBD1 (5 bases). Germline V lookup: CDR1 LNHDA, CDR2 SQIVND (reference sequence). This CDR3 comprises 19 residues. The ends were cut back, 1 base at V and 5 bases at J, with 23 bases in the middle. Incomplete CDR3 DNA: TGTGCCAGTAGTATAGTACAGGAGCGATTACCACCCGGAACCGGGGAG. Translation gives CASSIVQERLPPGTGE. The complete CDR3 reads CASSIVQERLPPGTGELFF.

A remark on this clone: With the read ending 3 residues before the CDR3 end, the germline J gene is used to fill in that end. V is TRBV7-9 and J is TRBJ1-2; 7 bases fit TRBD1. Germline assignment: CDR1 SEHNR and CDR2 FQNEAQ (reference sequence). The CDR3 totals 15 residues. With V trimmed by 5 bases and J by 2 bases, 8 bases remained unmatched. CDR3 DNA (partial): TGTGCCAGCAGCATACCGACAGGGTTGAACTATGGC. This codes for CASSIPTGLNYG. The whole CDR3 reads CASSIPTGLNYGYTF.

Of note for this clone: The read terminates 3 residues ahead of where the CDR3 ends, so the germline J gene completes it. The chain recombines TRBV5-1 with TRBJ1-2; 10 nucleotides line up with TRBD1. There are 15 residues in the CDR3. Germline V gene data show CDR1 as SGHRS and CDR2 as YFSETQ. CDR3 sequence: CASSLARTGGDDYTF. CDR3 bases read: TGCGCCAGCAGCTTGGCGCGGACAGGGGGGGACGAC.